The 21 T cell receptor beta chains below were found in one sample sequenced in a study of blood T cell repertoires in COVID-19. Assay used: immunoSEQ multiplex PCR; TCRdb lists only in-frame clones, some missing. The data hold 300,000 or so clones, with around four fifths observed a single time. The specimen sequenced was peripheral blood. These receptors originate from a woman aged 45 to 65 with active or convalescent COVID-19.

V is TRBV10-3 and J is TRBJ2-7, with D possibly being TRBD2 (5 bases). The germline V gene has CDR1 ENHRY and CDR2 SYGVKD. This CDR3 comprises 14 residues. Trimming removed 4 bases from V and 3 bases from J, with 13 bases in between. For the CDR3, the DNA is TGTGCCATCAGTGCATCGGGATCCCTCTACGAGCAGTACTTC. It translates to CAISASGSLYEQYF.

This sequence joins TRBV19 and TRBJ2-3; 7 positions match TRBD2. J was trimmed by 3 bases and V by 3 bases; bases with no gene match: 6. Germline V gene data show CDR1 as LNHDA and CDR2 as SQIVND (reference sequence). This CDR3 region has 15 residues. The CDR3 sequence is CASSMMAGVTDTQYF. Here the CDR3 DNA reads TGTGCCAGTAGTATGATGGCGGGAGTTACAGATACGCAGTATTTT.

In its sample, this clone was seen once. CDR3: CASSGQGQRAKNIQYF. CDR3 sequence (DNA): TGTGCCAGCTCAGGACAGGGCCAGCGTGCCAAAAACATTCAGTACTTC. The chain employs TRBV18 and TRBJ2-4, with TRBD1 matching 8 bases. CDR3 length: 16 amino acids. Germline lookup yields CDR1 KGHSH and CDR2 LQKENI. The V segment lost 5 bases and the J segment 1 base; nucleotides outside the gene matches: 7.

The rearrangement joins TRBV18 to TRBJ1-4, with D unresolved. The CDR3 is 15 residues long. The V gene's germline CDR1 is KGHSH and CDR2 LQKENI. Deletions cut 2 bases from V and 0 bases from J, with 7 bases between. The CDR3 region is CASSPVTATNEKLFF. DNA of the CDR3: TGTGCCAGCTCACCAGTAACAGCAACTAATGAAAAACTGTTTTTT.

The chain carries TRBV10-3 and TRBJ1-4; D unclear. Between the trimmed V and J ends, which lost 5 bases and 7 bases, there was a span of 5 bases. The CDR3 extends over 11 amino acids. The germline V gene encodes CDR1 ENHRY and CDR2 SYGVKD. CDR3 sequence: CAISRGEKLFF. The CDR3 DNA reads TGTGCCATCAGTCGGGGTGAAAAACTGTTTTTT.

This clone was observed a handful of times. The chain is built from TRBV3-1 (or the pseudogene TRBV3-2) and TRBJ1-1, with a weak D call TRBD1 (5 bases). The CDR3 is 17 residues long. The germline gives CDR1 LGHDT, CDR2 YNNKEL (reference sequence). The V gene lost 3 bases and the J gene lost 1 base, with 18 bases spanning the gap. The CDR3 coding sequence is TGTGCCAGCAGCCATACGGCGGCGGGGGGGAAGAACACTGAAGCTTTCTTT. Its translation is CASSHTAAGGKNTEAFF.

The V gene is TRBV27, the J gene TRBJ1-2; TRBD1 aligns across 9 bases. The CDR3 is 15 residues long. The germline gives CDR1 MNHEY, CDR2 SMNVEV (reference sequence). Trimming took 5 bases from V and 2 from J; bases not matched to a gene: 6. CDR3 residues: CASSTHRGRNYGYTF. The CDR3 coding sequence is TGTGCCAGCAGTACTCACAGGGGGCGCAACTATGGCTACACCTTC.

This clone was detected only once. Here the CDR3 DNA reads TGTGCCAGCAGGTCCTCAGGGACTGTCGGCTACACCTTC. Its protein is CASRSSGTVGYTF. The chain uses TRBV5-4 and TRBJ1-2, with D possibly TRBD1 on 5 matching bases. Germline V gene data show CDR1 as SGHNT and CDR2 as YYREEE (reference sequence). This CDR3 region has 13 residues. Trimming removed 5 bases at V and 8 bases at J, with 16 bases between.

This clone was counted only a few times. CDR3: CASSFRDRATGELFF. Here the CDR3 DNA reads TGTGCCAGCAGTTTTAGGGACAGGGCCACCGGGGAGCTGTTTTTT. The chain links TRBV28 to TRBJ2-2; 9 nucleotides agree with TRBD1. The germline gives CDR1 MDHEN, CDR2 SYDVKM. After removal of 3 bases from V and 4 bases from J, the junction contained 3 bases not matched to a gene. This CDR3 spans 15 amino acids. The full variable domain, its missing parts supplied by reference TRBV28 and TRBJ2-2, is DVKVTQSSRYLVKRTGEKVFLECVQDMDHENMFWYRQDPGLGLRLIYFSYDVKMKEKGDIPEGYSVSREKKERFSLILESASTNQTSMYLCASSFRDRATGELFFGEGSRLTVL.

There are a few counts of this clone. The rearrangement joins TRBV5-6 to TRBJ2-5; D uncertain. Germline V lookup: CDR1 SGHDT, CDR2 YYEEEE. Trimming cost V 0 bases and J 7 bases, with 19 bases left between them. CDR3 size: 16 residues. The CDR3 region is CASSLVSAVGMATQYF. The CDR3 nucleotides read TGTGCCAGCAGCTTGGTTTCGGCGGTGGGTATGGCGACCCAGTACTTC.

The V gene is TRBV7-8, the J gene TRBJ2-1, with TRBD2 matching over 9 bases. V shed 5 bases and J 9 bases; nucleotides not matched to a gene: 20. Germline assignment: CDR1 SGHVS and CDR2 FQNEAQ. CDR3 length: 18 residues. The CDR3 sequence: CASSPLARSSGEAGEQFF. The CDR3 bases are TGTGCCAGCAGCCCCCTCGCTAGGTCTAGCGGGGAGGCGGGTGAGCAGTTCTTC.

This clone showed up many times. The CDR3 DNA follows: TGTGCCAGCAGCTTAAAAGGAGACTCCTACAATGAGCAGTTCTTC. Translated, it gives CASSLKGDSYNEQFF. The chain recombines TRBV11-3 with TRBJ2-1; D call uncertain. V was clipped by 2 bases and J by 0 bases, with 8 bases between them. The CDR3 has 15 residues. The germline CDR1 and CDR2 sequences are SGHNT and YENEEA.

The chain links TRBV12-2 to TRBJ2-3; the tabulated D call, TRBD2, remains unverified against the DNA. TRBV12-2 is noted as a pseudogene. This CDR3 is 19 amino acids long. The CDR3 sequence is CASRPPDIGASGSTDTQYF. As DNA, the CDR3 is TGTGCAAGTCGTCCGCCCGACATAGGAGCTAGCGGGAGCACAGATACGCAGTATTTT.

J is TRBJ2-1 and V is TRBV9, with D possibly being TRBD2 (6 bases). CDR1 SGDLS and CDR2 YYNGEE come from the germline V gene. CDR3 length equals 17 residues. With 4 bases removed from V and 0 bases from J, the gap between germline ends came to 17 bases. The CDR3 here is CASSIGLTYGSYNEQFF. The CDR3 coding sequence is TGTGCCAGCAGCATCGGACTAACCTATGGCTCCTACAATGAGCAGTTCTTC.

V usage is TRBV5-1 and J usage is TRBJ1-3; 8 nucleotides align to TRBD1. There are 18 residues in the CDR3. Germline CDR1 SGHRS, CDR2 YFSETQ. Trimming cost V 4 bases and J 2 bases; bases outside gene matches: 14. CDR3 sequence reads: CASSRTGTGVRTGNTIYF. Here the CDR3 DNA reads TGCGCCAGCAGCAGGACAGGGACAGGTGTAAGAACTGGAAACACCATATATTTT.

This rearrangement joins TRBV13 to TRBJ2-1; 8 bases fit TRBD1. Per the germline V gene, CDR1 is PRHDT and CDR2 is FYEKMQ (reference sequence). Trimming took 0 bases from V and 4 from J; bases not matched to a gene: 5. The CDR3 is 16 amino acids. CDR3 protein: CASSLGLTGGYNEQFF. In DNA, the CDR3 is TGTGCCAGCAGCTTAGGCCTTACAGGGGGGTACAATGAGCAGTTCTTC.

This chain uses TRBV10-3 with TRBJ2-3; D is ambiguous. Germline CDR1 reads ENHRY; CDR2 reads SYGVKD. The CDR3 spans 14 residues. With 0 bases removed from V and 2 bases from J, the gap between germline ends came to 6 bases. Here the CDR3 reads CAISESVLTDTQYF. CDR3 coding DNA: TGTGCCATCAGTGAGTCCGTCCTCACAGATACGCAGTATTTT.

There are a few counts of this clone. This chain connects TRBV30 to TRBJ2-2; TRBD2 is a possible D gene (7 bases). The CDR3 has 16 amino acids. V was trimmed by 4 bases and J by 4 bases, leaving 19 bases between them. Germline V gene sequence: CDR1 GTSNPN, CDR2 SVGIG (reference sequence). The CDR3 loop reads CAWNFRGRERTGELFF. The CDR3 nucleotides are TGTGCCTGGAACTTCCGGGGGCGGGAGCGCACCGGGGAGCTGTTTTTT.

The CDR3 loop is CATSFLTGRNSPLHF. The DNA of the CDR3 is TGTGCCACCAGCTTCTTGACAGGGCGGAATTCACCCCTCCACTTT. The rearrangement links TRBV15 to TRBJ1-6; 7 bases agree with TRBD1. This CDR3 is 15 amino acids long. V was clipped by 5 bases and J by 7 bases; unmatched bases: 8. Germline assignment: CDR1 LNHNV and CDR2 YYDKDF (reference sequence).

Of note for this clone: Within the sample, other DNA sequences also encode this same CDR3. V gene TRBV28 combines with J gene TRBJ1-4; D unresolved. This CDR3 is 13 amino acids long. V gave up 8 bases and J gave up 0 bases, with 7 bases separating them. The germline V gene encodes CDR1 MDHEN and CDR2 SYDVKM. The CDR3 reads CASRRTTNEKLFF. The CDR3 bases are TGTGCCAGCCGGAGAACAACTAATGAAAAACTGTTTTTT.

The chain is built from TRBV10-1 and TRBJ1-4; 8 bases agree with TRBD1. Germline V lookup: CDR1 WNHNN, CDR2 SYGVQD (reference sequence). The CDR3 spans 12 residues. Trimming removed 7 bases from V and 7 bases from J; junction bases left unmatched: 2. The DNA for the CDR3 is TGCGCCAGCATCAGGGGGCGTGAAAAACTGTTTTTT. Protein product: CASIRGREKLFF.